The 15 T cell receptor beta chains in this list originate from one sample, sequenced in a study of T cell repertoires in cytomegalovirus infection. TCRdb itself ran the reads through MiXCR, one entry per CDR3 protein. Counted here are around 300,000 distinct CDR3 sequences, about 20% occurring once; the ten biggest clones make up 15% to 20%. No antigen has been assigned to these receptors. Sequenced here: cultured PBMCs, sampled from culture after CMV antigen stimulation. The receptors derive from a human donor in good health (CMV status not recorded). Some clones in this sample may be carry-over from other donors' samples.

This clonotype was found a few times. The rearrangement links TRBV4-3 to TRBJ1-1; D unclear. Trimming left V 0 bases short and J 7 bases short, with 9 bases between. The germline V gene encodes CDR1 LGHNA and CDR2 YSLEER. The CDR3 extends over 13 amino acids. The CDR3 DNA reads TGCGCCAGCAGCCAAGAGTATAGTTTTGAAGCTTTCTTT. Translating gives CASSQEYSFEAFF.

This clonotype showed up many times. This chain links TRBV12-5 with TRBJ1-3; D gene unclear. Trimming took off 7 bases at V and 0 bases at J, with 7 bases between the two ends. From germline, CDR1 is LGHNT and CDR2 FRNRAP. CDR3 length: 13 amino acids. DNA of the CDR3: TGTGCTAGTGCCCGAAACTCTGGAAACACCATATATTTT. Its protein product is CASARNSGNTIYF.

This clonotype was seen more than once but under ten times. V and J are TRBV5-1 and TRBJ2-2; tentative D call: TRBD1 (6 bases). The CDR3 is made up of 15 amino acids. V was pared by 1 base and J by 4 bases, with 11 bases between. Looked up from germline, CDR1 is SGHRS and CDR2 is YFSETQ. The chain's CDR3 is CASSLSQGTTGELFF. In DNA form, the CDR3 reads TGCGCCAGCAGCTTGTCCCAGGGGACCACCGGGGAGCTGTTTTTT.

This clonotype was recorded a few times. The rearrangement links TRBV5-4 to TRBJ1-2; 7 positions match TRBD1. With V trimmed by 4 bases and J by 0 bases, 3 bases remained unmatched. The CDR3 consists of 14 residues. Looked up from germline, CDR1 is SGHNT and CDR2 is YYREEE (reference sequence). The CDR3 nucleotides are TGTGCCAGCAGCCCGACAGGGACTAACTATGGCTACACCTTC. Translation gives CASSPTGTNYGYTF.

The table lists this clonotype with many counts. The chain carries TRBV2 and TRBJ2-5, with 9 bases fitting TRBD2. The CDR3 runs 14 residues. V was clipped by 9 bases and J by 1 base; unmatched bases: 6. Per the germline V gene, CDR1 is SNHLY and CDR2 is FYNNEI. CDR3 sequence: CARSTSGTQETQYF. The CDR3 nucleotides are TGTGCCAGGTCGACTAGCGGTACCCAAGAGACCCAGTACTTC.

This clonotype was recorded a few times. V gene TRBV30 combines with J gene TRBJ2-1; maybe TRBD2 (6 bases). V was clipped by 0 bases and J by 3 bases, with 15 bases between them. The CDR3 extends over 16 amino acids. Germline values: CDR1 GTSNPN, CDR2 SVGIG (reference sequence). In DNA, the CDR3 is TGTGCCTGGAGTGTACATCCCCCGGGAGTCTACAATGAGCAGTTCTTC. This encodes CAWSVHPPGVYNEQFF. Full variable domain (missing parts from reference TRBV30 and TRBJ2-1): SQTIHQWPATLVQPVGSPLSLECTVEGTSNPNLYWYRQAAGRGLQLLFYSVGIGQISSEVPQNLSASRPQDRQFILSSKKLLLSDSGFYLCAWSVHPPGVYNEQFFGPGTRLTVL.

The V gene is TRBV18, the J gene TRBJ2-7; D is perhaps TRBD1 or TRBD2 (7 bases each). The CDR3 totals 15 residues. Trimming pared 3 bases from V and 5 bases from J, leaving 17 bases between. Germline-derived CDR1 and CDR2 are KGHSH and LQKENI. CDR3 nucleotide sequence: TGTGCCAGCTCACCCCCTGGGGAGGGGGCCCACGAGCAGTACTTC. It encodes CASSPPGEGAHEQYF. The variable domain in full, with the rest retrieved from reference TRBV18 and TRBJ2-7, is NAGVMQNPRHLVRRRGQEARLRCSPMKGHSHVYWYRQLPEEGLKFMVYLQKENIIDESGMPKERFSAEFPKEGPSILRIQQVVRGDSAAYFCASSPPGEGAHEQYFGPGTRLTVT.

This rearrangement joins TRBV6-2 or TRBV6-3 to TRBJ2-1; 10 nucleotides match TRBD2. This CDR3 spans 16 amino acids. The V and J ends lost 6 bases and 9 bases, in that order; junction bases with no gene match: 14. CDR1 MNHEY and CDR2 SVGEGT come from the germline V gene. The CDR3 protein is CASSLAAGGPRGEQFF. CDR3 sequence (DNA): TGTGCCAGCAGCCTAGCAGCGGGAGGGCCGAGGGGTGAGCAGTTCTTC.

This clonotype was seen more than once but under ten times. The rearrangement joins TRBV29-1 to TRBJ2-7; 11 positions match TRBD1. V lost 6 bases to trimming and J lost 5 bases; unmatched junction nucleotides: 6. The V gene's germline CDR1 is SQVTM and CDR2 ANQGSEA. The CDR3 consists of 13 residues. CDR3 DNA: TGCAGCGTAAAACCGGGACAGGGGGACGAGCAGTACTTC. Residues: CSVKPGQGDEQYF.

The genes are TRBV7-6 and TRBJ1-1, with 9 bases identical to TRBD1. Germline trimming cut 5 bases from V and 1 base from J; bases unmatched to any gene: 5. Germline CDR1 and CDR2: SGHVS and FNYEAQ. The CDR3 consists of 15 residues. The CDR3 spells CASSPWTGANTEAFF. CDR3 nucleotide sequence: TGTGCCAGCAGCCCGTGGACAGGGGCGAACACTGAAGCTTTCTTT.

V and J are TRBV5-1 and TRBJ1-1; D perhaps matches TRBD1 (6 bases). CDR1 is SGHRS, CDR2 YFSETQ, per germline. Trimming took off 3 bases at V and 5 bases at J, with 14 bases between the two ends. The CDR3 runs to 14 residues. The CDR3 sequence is CASSSTGIGTEAFF. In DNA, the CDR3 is TGCGCCAGCAGCTCGACAGGTATCGGGACTGAAGCTTTCTTT.

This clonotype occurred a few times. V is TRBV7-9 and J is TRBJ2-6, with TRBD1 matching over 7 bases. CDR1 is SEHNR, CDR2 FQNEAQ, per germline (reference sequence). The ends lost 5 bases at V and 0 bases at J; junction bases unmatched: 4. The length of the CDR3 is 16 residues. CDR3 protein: CASSGQESSGANVLTF. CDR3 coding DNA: TGTGCCAGCAGCGGACAGGAGAGCTCTGGGGCCAACGTCCTGACTTTC.

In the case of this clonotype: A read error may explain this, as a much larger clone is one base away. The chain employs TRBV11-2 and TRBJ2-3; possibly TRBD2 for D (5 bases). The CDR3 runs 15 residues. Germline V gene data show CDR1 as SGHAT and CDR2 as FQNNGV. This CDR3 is CTSSLGPSRTDTQYF. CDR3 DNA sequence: TGTACCAGCAGCTTAGGCCCTAGCAGAACAGATACGCAGTATTTT. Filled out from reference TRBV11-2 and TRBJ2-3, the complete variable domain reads EAGVAQSPRYKIIEKRQSVAFWCNPISGHATLYWYQQILGQGPKLLIQFQNNGVVDDSQLPKDRFSAERLKGVDSTLKIQPAKLEDSAVYLCTSSLGPSRTDTQYFGPGTRLTVL.

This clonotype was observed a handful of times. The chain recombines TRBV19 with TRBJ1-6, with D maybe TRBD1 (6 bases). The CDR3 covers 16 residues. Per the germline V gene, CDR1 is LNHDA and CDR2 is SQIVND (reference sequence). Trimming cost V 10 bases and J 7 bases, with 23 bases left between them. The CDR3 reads CATAKLGGNGNSPLHF. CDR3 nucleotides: TGTGCCACCGCGAAGTTAGGGGGTAATGGAAATTCACCCCTCCACTTT.

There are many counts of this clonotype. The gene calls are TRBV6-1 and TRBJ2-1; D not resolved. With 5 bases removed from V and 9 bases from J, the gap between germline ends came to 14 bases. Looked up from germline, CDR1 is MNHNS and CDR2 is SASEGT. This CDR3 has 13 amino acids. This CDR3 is CASSYPSSGEQFF. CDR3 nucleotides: TGTGCCAGCAGTTATCCGTCATCCGGTGAGCAGTTCTTC.